The sequence of this TCR beta chain was determined in a study of shared clonotypes between healthy human individuals. Naive CD8 cells were CD45RO-negative, positively selected for CCR7, excluding terminally differentiated effector memory CD45RA+ cells. Germline CDR1 is SQVTM and CDR2 is ANQGSEA. This CDR3 is 13 amino acids long. V shed 6 bases and J 3 bases; nucleotides not matched to a gene: 6. Broader study findings: Donor clonotype sharing was expected to depend on sequencing depth.

The deep-level immunoSEQ assay was used. As handled by the study authors: Junction-only immunoSEQ sequences carried no quality scores, so filtering differed. Assay: immunoSEQ multiplex PCR; the TCRdb copy retains only in-frame clones and omits some. V, J and clone size derive from that table, while D and trimming were established from the DNA sequence. Among about 2 million clones listed, approximately 94% were seen once. About this clone: Its antigen is not known. The same CDR3 is also encoded by other DNA sequences in this sample.

V usage is TRBV29-1 and J usage is TRBJ1-2; 8 positions match TRBD1. The TCR was taken from a man aged 18 to 30 in good health. The sample comprised naive CD8+ T cells sorted from blood. The CDR3 nucleotides are TGCAGCGTCCGGACAGGGACCGACTATGGCTACACCTTC. Encoded protein: CSVRTGTDYGYTF.